This T cell receptor beta chain originates from a study of shared clonotypes between healthy human individuals. The CDR3 contains 15 residues. With 4 bases removed from V and 9 bases from J, the gap between germline ends came to 19 bases. Germline CDR1 is MGHRA and CDR2 is YSYEKL. This clone was seen a single time. The antigen remains undetermined. The study's findings and limits: Memory subsets generally showed smaller estimated richness than naive subsets did.

The DNA input per sorted-subset replicate PCR was roughly 180 ng, corresponding to 25,000 to 35,000 T cell genomes. Only in-frame clones appear in the TCRdb table, and some are missing; sequencing was by immunoSEQ multiplex PCR. This table holds about 690,000 clones, 90% found once. Donors comprised only Caucasian adults living in Nashville, Tennessee. The material sequenced was memory CD8+ T cells from PBMCs. Subset noted: CD45RO+ cells pooled with CCR7-negative TemRA cells. This TCR was recovered from a man aged 18 to 30 in good health. Some clones in this sample may be carry-over from other donors' samples. The rearrangement uses TRBV4-1 and TRBJ2-1; D is unclear. For the CDR3, the DNA is TGCGCCAGCAGCCCTCGTGCCCAAGCAGGCGGTGAGCAGTTCTTC. It yields the protein CASSPRAQAGGEQFF.